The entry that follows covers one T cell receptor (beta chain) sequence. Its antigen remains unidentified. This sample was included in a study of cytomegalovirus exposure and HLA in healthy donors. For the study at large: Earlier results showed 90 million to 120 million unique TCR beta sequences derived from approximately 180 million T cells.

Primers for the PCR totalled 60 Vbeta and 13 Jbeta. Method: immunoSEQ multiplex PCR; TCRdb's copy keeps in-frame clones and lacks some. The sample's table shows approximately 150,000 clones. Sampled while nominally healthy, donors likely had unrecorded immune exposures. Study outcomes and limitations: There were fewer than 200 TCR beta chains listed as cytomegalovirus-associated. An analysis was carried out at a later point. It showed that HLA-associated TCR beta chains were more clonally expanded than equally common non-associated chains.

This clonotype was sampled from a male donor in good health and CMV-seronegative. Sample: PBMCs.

CDR3 coding DNA: TGTGCCAGCAGGCTCAGGGGCCTGGGCAATCAGCCCCAGCATTTT. Its translation: CASRLRGLGNQPQHF. The genes are TRBV28 and TRBJ1-5; D may be TRBD1 (6 bases). Trimming pared 6 bases from V and 2 bases from J, leaving 14 bases between. The CDR3 has 15 amino acids. Germline CDR1 MDHEN, CDR2 SYDVKM. Filled out from reference TRBV28 and TRBJ1-5, the complete variable domain reads DVKVTQSSRYLVKRTGEKVFLECVQDMDHENMFWYRQDPGLGLRLIYFSYDVKMKEKGDIPEGYSVSREKKERFSLILESASTNQTSMYLCASRLRGLGNQPQHFGDGTRLSIL.